A selection of T cell receptor beta chains follows, all from one sample in a study of identical twins. TCRdb called the 5' RACE reads again in MiXCR, with one record for every CDR3 protein. The data hold 300,000 to 400,000 distinct CDR3 sequences, with around 9% observed a single time. Sequencing used naive T cells sorted from blood. The receptors originated from a woman in her forties or fifties in good health. Both conserved end residues are part of each CDR3. The D gene is left open where the match is weak. Some rows mark clone size as missing; the rest say once, few, many or name a class of expanded clone.

D	V	size	J	CDR3	DNA
TRBD1	TRBV12-3/TRBV12-4	many	TRBJ1-2	CASRPGQGAHGYTF	TGTGCCAGCAGACCGGGACAGGGGGCCCATGGCTACACCTTC
-	TRBV5-1	-	TRBJ1-1	CASSPSESGTEAFF	TGCGCCAGCAGCCCGTCTGAATCGGGCACTGAAGCTTTCTTT
TRBD2	TRBV20-1	-	TRBJ2-1	CSARDLGLAEPHYYNEQFF	TGCAGTGCTAGAGACCTAGGACTAGCGGAGCCCCACTACTACAATGAGCAGTTCTTC
-	TRBV12-3/TRBV12-4	many	TRBJ2-3	CASSLLGGQTDTQYF	TGTGCCAGCAGTCTACTAGGAGGACAAACAGATACGCAGTATTTT
-	TRBV7-9	few	TRBJ2-3	CASSSYRTSTDTQYF	TGTGCCAGCAGCTCCTACAGGACAAGCACAGATACGCAGTATTTT
-	TRBV5-6	-	TRBJ1-1	CASSSVGGNTEAFF	TGTGCCAGCAGCTCGGTCGGGGGGAACACTGAAGCTTTCTTT
-	TRBV5-5	-	TRBJ1-1	CASSLVPRPAGTEAFF	TGTGCCAGCAGCTTAGTACCCAGGCCGGCTGGGACTGAAGCTTTCTTT
-	TRBV18	few	TRBJ2-3	CASSPATSSRDTQYF	TGTGCCAGCTCACCAGCGACTAGTTCTCGAGATACGCAGTATTTT
-	TRBV5-1	many	TRBJ2-3	CASSLYGENTQYF	TGCGCCAGCAGCCTCTACGGGGAAAATACGCAGTATTTT
-	TRBV27	few	TRBJ2-2	CASSSGTDTGELFF	TGTGCCAGCAGCTCAGGGACGGACACCGGGGAGCTGTTTTTT
TRBD1	TRBV4-1	few	TRBJ2-5	CASSQPDRRNQETQYF	TGCGCCAGCAGCCAGCCGGACAGGAGAAATCAAGAGACCCAGTACTTC
-	TRBV27	few	TRBJ2-7	CASSPLRTSTSYEQYF	TGTGCCAGCAGTCCCCTTCGGACCAGCACATCCTACGAGCAGTACTTC
-	TRBV9	-	TRBJ2-7	CASSVGAGILTYEQYF	TGTGCCAGCAGCGTAGGAGCAGGGATCCTTACCTACGAGCAGTACTTC
-	TRBV2	-	TRBJ2-7	CASSRMDWDRTYEQYF	TGTGCCAGCAGCCGTATGGATTGGGACCGCACCTACGAGCAGTACTTC
-	TRBV7-8	few	TRBJ1-1	CASSRRRTEAFF	TGTGCCAGCAGCCGACGTCGGACTGAAGCTTTCTTT
-	TRBV7-9	-	TRBJ2-7	CASSLWEYEQYF	TGTGCCAGCAGCTTATGGGAGTACGAGCAGTACTTC
-	TRBV4-2	-	TRBJ1-3	CASSQGGTGNTIYF	TGTGCCAGCAGCCAAGGGGGGACGGGAAACACCATATATTTT
-	TRBV12-3/TRBV12-4	few	TRBJ2-1	CASSSLRSSEQFF	TGTGCCAGCAGTTCGCTGAGATCGAGTGAGCAGTTCTTC
-	TRBV5-1	-	TRBJ2-2	CASSFLPGRANTGELFF	TGCGCCAGCAGCTTCTTACCGGGACGCGCGAACACCGGGGAGCTGTTTTTT
TRBD2	TRBV4-1	few	TRBJ2-1	CASSQAGTSPYNEQFF	TGCGCCAGCAGCCAAGCCGGGACTAGCCCCTACAATGAGCAGTTCTTC
-	TRBV2	few	TRBJ2-7	CASSEPPHPSGQYF	TGTGCCAGCAGTGAACCCCCCCACCCCTCGGGGCAGTACTTC
-	TRBV5-6	many	TRBJ1-1	CASSLARVRNVGGWTEAFF	TGTGCCAGCAGCTTGGCCCGGGTGCGTAACGTTGGGGGATGGACTGAAGCTTTCTTT
TRBD1	TRBV29-1	many	TRBJ2-1	CSTQGRFF	TGCAGCACACAGGGGCGTTTCTTC
TRBD2	TRBV24-1	many	TRBJ2-1	CATRTSGGYNEQFF	TGTGCCACGCGGACTAGCGGGGGTTACAATGAGCAGTTCTTC
-	TRBV13	-	TRBJ2-2	CATATDANTGELFF	TGTGCCACCGCGACAGACGCGAACACCGGGGAGCTGTTTTTT
TRBD1	TRBV12-3/TRBV12-4	-	TRBJ1-2	CASSSSSQGAPWGYTF	TGTGCCAGCAGTTCAAGTTCACAGGGGGCGCCTTGGGGCTACACCTTC
-	TRBV29-1	-	TRBJ1-1	CSVHRGQVKPEAFF	TGCAGCGTCCATCGGGGGCAGGTCAAGCCTGAAGCTTTCTTT
-	TRBV7-9	few	TRBJ2-3	CASSRVGGRTDTQYF	TGTGCCAGCAGCCGAGTGGGCGGTAGGACAGATACGCAGTATTTT